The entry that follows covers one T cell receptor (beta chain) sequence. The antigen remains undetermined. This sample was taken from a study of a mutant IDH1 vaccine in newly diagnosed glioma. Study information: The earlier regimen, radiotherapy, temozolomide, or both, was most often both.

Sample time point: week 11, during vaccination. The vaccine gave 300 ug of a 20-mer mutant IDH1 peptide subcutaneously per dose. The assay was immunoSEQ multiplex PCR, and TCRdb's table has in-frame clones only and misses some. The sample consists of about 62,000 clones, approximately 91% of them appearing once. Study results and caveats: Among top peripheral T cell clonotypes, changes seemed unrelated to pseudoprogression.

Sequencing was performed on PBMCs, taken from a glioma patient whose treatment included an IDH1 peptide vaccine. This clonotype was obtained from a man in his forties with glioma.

CDR3 sequence reads: CASSFGSAYEQYF. In nucleotides, the CDR3 is TGTGCCAGCAGCTTCGGGTCAGCCTACGAGCAGTACTTC. This chain connects TRBV7-2 to TRBJ2-7, with D hard to call. CDR1 and CDR2 (germline): SGHTA, FQGNSA. This CDR3 comprises 13 residues. Deletions cut 3 bases from V and 2 bases from J, with 8 bases between.